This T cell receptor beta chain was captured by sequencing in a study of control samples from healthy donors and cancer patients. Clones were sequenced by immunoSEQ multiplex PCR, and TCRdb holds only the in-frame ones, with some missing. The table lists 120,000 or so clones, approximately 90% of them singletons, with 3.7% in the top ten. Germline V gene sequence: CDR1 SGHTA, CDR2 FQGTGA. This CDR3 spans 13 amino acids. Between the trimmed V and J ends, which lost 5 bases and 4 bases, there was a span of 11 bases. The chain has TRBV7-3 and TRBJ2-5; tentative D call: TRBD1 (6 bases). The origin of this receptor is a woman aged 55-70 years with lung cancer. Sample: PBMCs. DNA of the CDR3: TGTGCCAGCAGCGCCAGGGGATCAGAGACCCAGTACTTC. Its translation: CASSARGSETQYF.